This T cell receptor beta chain appears in the sequencing data of a study of blood T cell repertoires in COVID-19. Sequencing used immunoSEQ multiplex PCR; TCRdb keeps in-frame clones, though not all of them. The sample yields roughly 260,000 clones, 70% to 90% seen once. Germline CDR1 is SGHKS and CDR2 is YYEKEE (reference sequence). Trimming removed 7 bases at V and 7 bases at J, with 13 bases between. The CDR3 is 12 amino acids. Input material: peripheral blood. The receptor's source is a woman in her forties who had recovered from COVID-19. This sequence joins TRBV5-5 and TRBJ2-3; D is ambiguous. CDR3 in amino acids: CASGHELYTQYF. CDR3 bases: TGTGCCAGCGGGCACGAGCTTTATACGCAGTATTTT.